Sequencing of this T cell receptor beta chain was carried out in a study of blood T cell repertoires in COVID-19. Study in general: Samples of COVID-19 (acute and convalescent) were obtained from the United States, Italy and Spain. Sample material is recorded as cDNA or gDNA derived from T cells, B-cell-depleted T cells, or PBMCs.

Trimming removed 2 bases from V and 7 bases from J, with 30 bases in between. The CDR3 has 19 amino acids. Germline V lookup: CDR1 SGHTA, CDR2 FQGNSA. The repertoire was sequenced with immunoSEQ multiplex PCR; TCRdb's copy has only in-frame clones and lacks some. The data show around 240,000 clones, with around four fifths seen just once and under 2% held by the top ten. The J gene is TRBJ2-7, the V gene TRBV7-2; D possibly corresponds to TRBD2 (7 bases). The receptor was isolated from a woman older than 75 with acute or convalescent COVID-19. The specimen was peripheral blood. CDR3 loop: CASSLYPQGMDGRIREQYF. CDR3 bases: TGTGCCAGCAGCTTATACCCCCAGGGGATGGACGGGAGGATCCGGGAGCAGTACTTC.